This is a list of T cell receptor beta chains from one sample in a study of T cell responses to AZD1222 COVID-19 vaccine. TCRdb's table, derived via immunoSEQ multiplex PCR, lists solely in-frame clones and lacks some. The top ten hold over 3% of the sample, which has under 150,000 clones, 88% seen once. Sequences were derived from peripheral blood, sampled on day 0 of AZD1222 vaccination. The receptors here all came from an adult in good health. CDR3s include the opening cysteine and the closing phenylalanine or tryptophan. Each record gives: V gene, CDR3 protein.

V gene: TRBV6-4
CDR3 protein: CASSRTLLGTDTQYF

V gene: TRBV5-8
CDR3 protein: CASSSWGQGSSYEQYF

V gene: TRBV2
CDR3 protein: CASSGGEYGYTF

V gene: TRBV5-1
CDR3 protein: CASSRDRDQPQHF

V gene: TRBV18
CDR3 protein: CASSPPGEWRNQPQHF

V gene: TRBV6-1
CDR3 protein: CASSEGDYNSPLHF

V gene: TRBV29-1
CDR3 protein: CSVDRLAGADEQFF

V gene: TRBV5-6
CDR3 protein: CASSRDPNTEAFF

V gene: TRBV5-4
CDR3 protein: CASSPTTDRATEAFF

V gene: TRBV7-9
CDR3 protein: CASSPYPPGRRNTEAFF

V gene: TRBV9
CDR3 protein: CASSVGEGANSPLHF

V gene: TRBV19
CDR3 protein: CASSDVGPGPSGNTIYF

V gene: TRBV5-1
CDR3 protein: CASSLDGAYEQYF

V gene: TRBV15
CDR3 protein: CATSRGGAQETQYF

V gene: TRBV19
CDR3 protein: CASSGRQESSYNSPLHF

V gene: TRBV7-9
CDR3 protein: CASSLGRGGTAFF

V gene: TRBV5-5
CDR3 protein: CASSLGMVTTGGPIYGYTF

V gene: TRBV5-8
CDR3 protein: CASRGLRYGYTF

V gene: TRBV14
CDR3 protein: CASSQVPGKNYGYTF

V gene: TRBV27
CDR3 protein: CASSGGGNSPLHF

V gene: TRBV3-1/TRBV3-2
CDR3 protein: CASSQAGGREEQYF

V gene: TRBV15
CDR3 protein: CATSRGGDYEQYF

V gene: TRBV11-2
CDR3 protein: CASSHGTSPGTDTQYF

V gene: TRBV7-8
CDR3 protein: CASRPTGDSNQPQHF

V gene: TRBV9
CDR3 protein: CASSPQEGVGNSPLHF

V gene: TRBV6-6
CDR3 protein: CASSLRDRGVGANVLTF

V gene: TRBV19
CDR3 protein: CASSASGGKNQPQHF

V gene: TRBV4-3
CDR3 protein: CASSQGISGGAPDTQYF

V gene: TRBV2
CDR3 protein: CASTEDGQGGSPLHF

V gene: TRBV5-1
CDR3 protein: CASSLGQGNSPLHF

V gene: TRBV11-1
CDR3 protein: CASSLVRGSGYTF

V gene: TRBV19
CDR3 protein: CASAGTARNQPQHF

V gene: TRBV19
CDR3 protein: CASSMLESSGNTIYF

V gene: TRBV6-4
CDR3 protein: CASSGLRDRAGNTIYF

V gene: TRBV3-1/TRBV3-2
CDR3 protein: CASSQDGRGPSSYNEQFF

V gene: TRBV19
CDR3 protein: CASRRTGGPYGYTF

V gene: TRBV18
CDR3 protein: CASSRIGTEANYGYTF

V gene: TRBV7-2
CDR3 protein: CASSQNRGPAEKLFF

V gene: TRBV28
CDR3 protein: CATGDRRSYEQYF

V gene: TRBV7-9
CDR3 protein: CASSLTGGRVTEAFF

V gene: TRBV5-1
CDR3 protein: CASSLAPGGRETQYF

V gene: TRBV5-8
CDR3 protein: CASSDRGYTF

V gene: TRBV14
CDR3 protein: CASSQDRGGAETQYF

V gene: TRBV5-1
CDR3 protein: CASSLGAGKGEKLFF

V gene: TRBV5-1
CDR3 protein: CASSLEQGATGNTIYF

V gene: TRBV5-1
CDR3 protein: CASSWTPTTNEKLFF

V gene: TRBV7-9
CDR3 protein: CASSLGGSYGYTF